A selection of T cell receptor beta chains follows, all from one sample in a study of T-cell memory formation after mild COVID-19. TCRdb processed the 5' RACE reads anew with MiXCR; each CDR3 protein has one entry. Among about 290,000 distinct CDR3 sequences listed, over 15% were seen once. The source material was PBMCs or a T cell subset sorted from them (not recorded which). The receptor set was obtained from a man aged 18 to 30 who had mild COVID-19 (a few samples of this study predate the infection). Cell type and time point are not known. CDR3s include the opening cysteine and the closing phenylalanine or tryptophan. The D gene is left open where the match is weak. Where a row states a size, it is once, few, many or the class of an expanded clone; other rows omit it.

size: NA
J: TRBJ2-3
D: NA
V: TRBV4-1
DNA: TGCGCCAGTAGGGAGCAAGCGGCGCAGTATTTT
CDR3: CASREQAAQYF

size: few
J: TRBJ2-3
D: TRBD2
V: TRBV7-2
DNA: TGTGCCAGCAGCCCGACTAGCGGCACAGATACGCAGTATTTT
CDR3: CASSPTSGTDTQYF

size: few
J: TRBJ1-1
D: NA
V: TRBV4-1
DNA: TGCGCCAGCAGCCAAGACCTACAGGAATTTTCCGAAGCTTTCTTT
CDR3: CASSQDLQEFSEAFF

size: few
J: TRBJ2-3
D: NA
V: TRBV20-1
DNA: TGCAGTGCTAGAGCACCGGTGGCAGATACGCAGTATTTT
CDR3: CSARAPVADTQYF

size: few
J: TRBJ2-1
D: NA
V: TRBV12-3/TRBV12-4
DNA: TGTGCCAGCAGTCCGGATCCGGGGGACTCCTACAATGAGCAGTTCTTC
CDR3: CASSPDPGDSYNEQFF

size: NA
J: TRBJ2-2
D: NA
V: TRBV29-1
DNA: TGCAGCGTAACAGCTTTTGGCACCGGGGAGCTGTTTTTT
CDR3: CSVTAFGTGELFF

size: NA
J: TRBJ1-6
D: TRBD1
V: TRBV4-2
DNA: TGTGCCAGCAGCCAGGAGACAGGGGGTGGGTATAATTCACCCCTCCACTTT
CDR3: CASSQETGGGYNSPLHF

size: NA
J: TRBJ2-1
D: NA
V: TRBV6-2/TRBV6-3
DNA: TGTGCCAGCAATCACAATGAGCAGTTCTTC
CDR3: CASNHNEQFF

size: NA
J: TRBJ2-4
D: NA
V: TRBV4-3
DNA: TGCGCCAGCAGCCAAATACTCAGGGGTAAGGGCATTCAGTACTTC
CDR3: CASSQILRGKGIQYF

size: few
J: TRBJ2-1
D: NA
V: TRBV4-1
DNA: TGCGCCAGCAGCCGAACTCCTTACAATGAGCAGTTCTTC
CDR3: CASSRTPYNEQFF

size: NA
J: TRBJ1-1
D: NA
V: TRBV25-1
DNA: TGTGCCAGCAGTGAATGGAACACTGAAGCTTTCTTT
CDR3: CASSEWNTEAFF

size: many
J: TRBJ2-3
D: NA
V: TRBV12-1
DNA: TGTGCCAGCAGCACCACGATTAGCGGGTCCCTTGGGGATACGCAGTATTTT
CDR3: CASSTTISGSLGDTQYF

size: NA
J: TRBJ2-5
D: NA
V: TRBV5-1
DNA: TGCGCCAGCAGCACCGATCTGGGGGAGACCCAGTACTTC
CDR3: CASSTDLGETQYF

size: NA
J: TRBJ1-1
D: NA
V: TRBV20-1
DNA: TGCAGTGCTAGAGGCCCTAGGAACACTGAAGCTTTCTTT
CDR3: CSARGPRNTEAFF

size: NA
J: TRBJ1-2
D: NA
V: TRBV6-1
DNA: TGTGCCAGCCTGTACGACAGGCTCGCCTATGGCTACACCTTC
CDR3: CASLYDRLAYGYTF

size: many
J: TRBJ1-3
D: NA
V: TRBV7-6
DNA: TGTGCCAGCAGCCTTACAGGGAACGGAAACACCATATATTTT
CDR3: CASSLTGNGNTIYF

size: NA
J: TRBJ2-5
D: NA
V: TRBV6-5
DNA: TGTGCCAGCAGTTACTCTCGAGGGACGGGACAAGAGACCCAGTACTTC
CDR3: CASSYSRGTGQETQYF

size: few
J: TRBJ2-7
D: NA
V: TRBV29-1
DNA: TGCAGCGGGGGCCAGGACTACGAGCAGTACTTC
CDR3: CSGGQDYEQYF

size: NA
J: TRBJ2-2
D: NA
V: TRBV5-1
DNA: TGCGCCAGCAGGTCCCTCGGGGAGCTGTTTTTT
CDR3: CASRSLGELFF

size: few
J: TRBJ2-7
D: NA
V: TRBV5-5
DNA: TGTGCCAGCAGCGTGCAGGGGAGTTACGAGCAGTACTTC
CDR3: CASSVQGSYEQYF

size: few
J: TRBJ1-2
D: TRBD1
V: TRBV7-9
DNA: TGTGCCAGCAGCCCCAGACAGGGACCGAGCTACACCTTC
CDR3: CASSPRQGPSYTF

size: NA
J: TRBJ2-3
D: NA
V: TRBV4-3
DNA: TGCGCCAGCAGCCAAGGGGGGGCAGCTTCTAGCACAGATACGCAGTATTTT
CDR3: CASSQGGAASSTDTQYF

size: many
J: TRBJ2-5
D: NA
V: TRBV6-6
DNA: TGTGCCAGCAGTTACTCTACGAAGGGGGGAGAGACCCAGTACTTC
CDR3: CASSYSTKGGETQYF

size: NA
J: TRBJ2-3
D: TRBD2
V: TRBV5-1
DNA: TGCGCCAGCAGCTTCTCCCCCCGACTAGCGGCCGATACAGATACGCAGTATTTT
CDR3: CASSFSPRLAADTDTQYF

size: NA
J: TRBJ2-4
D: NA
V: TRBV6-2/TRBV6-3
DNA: TGTGCCAGCAGTAAGACAACGAAGCTAGCGACCTATGGCCTAGCCAAAAACATTCAGTACTTC
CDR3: CASSKTTKLATYGLAKNIQYF

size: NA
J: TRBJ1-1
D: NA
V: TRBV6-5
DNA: TGTGCCAGCACCACACCTGGGGGGAGGACTGAAGCTTTCTTT
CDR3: CASTTPGGRTEAFF

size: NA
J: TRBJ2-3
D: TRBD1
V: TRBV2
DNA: TGTGCCAGCAGTGTACGGACAGGGGGCGGAGATACGCAGTATTTT
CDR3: CASSVRTGGGDTQYF

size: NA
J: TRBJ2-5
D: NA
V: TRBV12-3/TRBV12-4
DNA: TGTGCCAGCAGTTTAGCGTACTCGGGGATTAGAACCCAGTACTTC
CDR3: CASSLAYSGIRTQYF

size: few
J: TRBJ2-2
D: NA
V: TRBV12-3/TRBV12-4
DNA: TGTGCCAGCAGGGGAAGCCTGACGGACGGGGAGCTGTTTTTT
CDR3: CASRGSLTDGELFF

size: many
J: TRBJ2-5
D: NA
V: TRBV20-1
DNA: TGCAGTGTTCCGCCACTCGCGGCCCTAGAGACCCAGTACTTC
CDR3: CSVPPLAALETQYF

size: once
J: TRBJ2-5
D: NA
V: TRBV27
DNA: TGTGCCAGCAGTTTAGGGTTAAGAGGACAGCAAGAGACCCAGTACTTC
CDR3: CASSLGLRGQQETQYF

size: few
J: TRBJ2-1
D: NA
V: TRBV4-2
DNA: TGTGCCAGCAGCCCCTCAAGAGGGCTTCACAATGAGCAGTTCTTC
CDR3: CASSPSRGLHNEQFF

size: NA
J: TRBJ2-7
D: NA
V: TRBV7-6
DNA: TGTGCCAGCAGCTTAGGCGCGGGGCTCGAGCAGTACTTC
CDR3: CASSLGAGLEQYF

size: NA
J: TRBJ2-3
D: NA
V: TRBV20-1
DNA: TGCAGTGCGCCCCGGCGCACAGATACGCAGTATTTT
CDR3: CSAPRRTDTQYF

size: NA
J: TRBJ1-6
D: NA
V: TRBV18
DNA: TGTGCCAGCTCCCCTCTATCAGGCTATAATTCACCCCTCCACTTT
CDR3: CASSPLSGYNSPLHF

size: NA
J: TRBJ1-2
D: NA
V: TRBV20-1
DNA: TGCAGTGCGACTCCTATCGCCGCTGACTATGGCTACACCTTC
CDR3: CSATPIAADYGYTF

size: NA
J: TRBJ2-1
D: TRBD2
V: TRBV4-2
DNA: TGTGCCAGCAGCCAAGAGTTGGCGGGGGGGTTCGATGAGCAGTTCTTC
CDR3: CASSQELAGGFDEQFF

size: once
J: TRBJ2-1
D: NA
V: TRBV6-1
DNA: TGTGCCAGCTTCCGGGACTTGGGTCTGGATGAGCAGTTCTTC
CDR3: CASFRDLGLDEQFF

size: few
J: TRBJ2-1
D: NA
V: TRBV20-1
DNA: TGCAGCCTCAGGGAAAGCTCCTACAATGAGCAGTTCTTC
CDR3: CSLRESSYNEQFF

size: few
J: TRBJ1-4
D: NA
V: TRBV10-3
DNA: TGTGCCATCAGTGAGTCAGGGGTCGGTAACGAAAAACTGTTTTTT
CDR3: CAISESGVGNEKLFF

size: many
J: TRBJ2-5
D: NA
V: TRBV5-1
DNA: TGCGCCAGCAGCTCCACTCCGGGATACGGGGAGACCCAGTACTTC
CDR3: CASSSTPGYGETQYF

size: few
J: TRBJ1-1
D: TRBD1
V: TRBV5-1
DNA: TGCGCCAGCAGCGGGACAGGGCGGAGCGGCACTGAAGCTTTCTTT
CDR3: CASSGTGRSGTEAFF

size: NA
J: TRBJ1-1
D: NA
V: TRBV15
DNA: TGTGCCACCAGCAGAGATCTAGTCTGGGGGCAGGGTCGGACTGAAGCTTTCTTT
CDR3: CATSRDLVWGQGRTEAFF

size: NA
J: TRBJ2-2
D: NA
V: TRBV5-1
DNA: TGCGCCAGCAGCTTGGCCGACAGAGATACCGGGGAGCTGTTTTTT
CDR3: CASSLADRDTGELFF

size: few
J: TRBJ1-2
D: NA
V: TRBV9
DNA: TGTGCCAGCAGCGTAGAGGGGACTAACTATGGCTACACCTTC
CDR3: CASSVEGTNYGYTF

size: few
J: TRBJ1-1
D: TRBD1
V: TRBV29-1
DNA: TGCAGCGTTGAGGGGTTGGCAGGGGGGAACACTGAAGCTTTCTTT
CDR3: CSVEGLAGGNTEAFF

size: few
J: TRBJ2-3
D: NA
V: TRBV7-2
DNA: TGTGCCAGCAGCCCCCGAAAGACTAGCACAGATACGCAGTATTTT
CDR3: CASSPRKTSTDTQYF

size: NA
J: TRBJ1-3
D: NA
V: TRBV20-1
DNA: TGCAGTGCCCTTGACAGTTACACCATATATTTT
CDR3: CSALDSYTIYF